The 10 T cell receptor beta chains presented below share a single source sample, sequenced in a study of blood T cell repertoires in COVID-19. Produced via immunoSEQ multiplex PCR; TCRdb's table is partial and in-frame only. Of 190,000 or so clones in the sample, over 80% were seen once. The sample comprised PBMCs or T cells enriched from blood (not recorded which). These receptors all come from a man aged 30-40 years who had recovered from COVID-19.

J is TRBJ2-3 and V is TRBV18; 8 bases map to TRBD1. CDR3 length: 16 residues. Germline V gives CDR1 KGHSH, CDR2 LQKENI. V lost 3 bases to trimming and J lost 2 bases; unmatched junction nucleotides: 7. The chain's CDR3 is CASSPSGTGLTDTQYF. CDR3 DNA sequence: TGTGCCAGCTCACCGAGTGGGACAGGCCTCACAGATACGCAGTATTTT.

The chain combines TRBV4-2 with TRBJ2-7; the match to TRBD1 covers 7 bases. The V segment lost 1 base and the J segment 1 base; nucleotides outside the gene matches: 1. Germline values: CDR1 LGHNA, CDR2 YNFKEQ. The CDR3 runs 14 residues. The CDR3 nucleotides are TGTGCCAGCAGCCAAGGACAGGGTTCCTACGAGCAGTACTTC. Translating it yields CASSQGQGSYEQYF.

CDR3 coding DNA: TGTGCCAGCAGCACTTCGACTAGCGGGATCTACGAGCAGTACTTC. It encodes CASSTSTSGIYEQYF. This rearrangement joins TRBV11-2 to TRBJ2-7; 11 bases map to TRBD2. The CDR3 totals 15 residues. Germline V CDR1 and CDR2: SGHAT, FQNNGV. Unmatched junction bases numbered 6, after V lost 5 bases and J lost 3 bases.

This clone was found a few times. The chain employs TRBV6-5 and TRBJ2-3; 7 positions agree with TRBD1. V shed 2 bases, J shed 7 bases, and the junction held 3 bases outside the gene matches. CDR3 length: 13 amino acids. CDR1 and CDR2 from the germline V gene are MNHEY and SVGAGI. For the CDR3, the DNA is TGTGCCAGCAGTTACCGGGACAGCCATACGCAGTATTTT. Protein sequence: CASSYRDSHTQYF.

The CDR3 spells CASSLGFFEQPQHF. CDR3 in DNA: TGTGCCAGCAGTTTGGGCTTTTTCGAACAGCCCCAGCATTTT. This chain links TRBV2 with TRBJ1-5; D is undetermined. From germline, CDR1 is SNHLY and CDR2 FYNNEI. The V end was cut by 5 bases, the J end by 7 bases, with 15 bases between. CDR3 length: 14 residues.

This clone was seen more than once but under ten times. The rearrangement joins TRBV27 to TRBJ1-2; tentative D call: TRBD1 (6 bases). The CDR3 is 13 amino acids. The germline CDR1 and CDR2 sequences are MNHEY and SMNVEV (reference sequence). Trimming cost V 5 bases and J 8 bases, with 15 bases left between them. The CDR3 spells CASSPGTIGGYTF. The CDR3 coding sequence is TGTGCCAGCAGTCCTGGGACAATAGGAGGCTACACCTTC.

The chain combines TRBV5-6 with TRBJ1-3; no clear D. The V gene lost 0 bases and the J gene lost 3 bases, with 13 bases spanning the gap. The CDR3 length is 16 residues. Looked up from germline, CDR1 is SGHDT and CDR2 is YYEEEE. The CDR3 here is CASSLAVEGGGNTIYF. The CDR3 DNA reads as TGTGCCAGCAGCTTGGCTGTGGAGGGAGGTGGAAACACCATATATTTT.

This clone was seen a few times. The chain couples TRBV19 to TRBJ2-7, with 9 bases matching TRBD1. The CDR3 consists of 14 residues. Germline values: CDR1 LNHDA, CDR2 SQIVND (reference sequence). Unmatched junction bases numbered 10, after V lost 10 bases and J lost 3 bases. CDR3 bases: TGTGCCACGAAGGGAGGGGACAGGGACTACGAGCAGTACTTC. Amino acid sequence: CATKGGDRDYEQYF.

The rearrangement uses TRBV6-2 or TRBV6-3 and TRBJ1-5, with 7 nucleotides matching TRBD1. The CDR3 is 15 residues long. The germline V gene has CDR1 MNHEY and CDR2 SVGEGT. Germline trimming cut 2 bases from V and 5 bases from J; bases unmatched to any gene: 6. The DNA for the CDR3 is TGTGCCAGCAGTTACCCAGGGGGACAGTATCAGCCCCAGCATTTT. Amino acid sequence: CASSYPGGQYQPQHF.

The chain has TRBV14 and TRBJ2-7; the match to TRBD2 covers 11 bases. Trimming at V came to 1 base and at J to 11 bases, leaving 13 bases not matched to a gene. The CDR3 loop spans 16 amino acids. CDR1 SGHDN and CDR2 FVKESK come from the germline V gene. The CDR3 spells CASSQGRPGLAALKYF. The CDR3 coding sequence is TGTGCCAGCAGCCAAGGGAGGCCGGGACTAGCGGCCCTGAAGTACTTC.